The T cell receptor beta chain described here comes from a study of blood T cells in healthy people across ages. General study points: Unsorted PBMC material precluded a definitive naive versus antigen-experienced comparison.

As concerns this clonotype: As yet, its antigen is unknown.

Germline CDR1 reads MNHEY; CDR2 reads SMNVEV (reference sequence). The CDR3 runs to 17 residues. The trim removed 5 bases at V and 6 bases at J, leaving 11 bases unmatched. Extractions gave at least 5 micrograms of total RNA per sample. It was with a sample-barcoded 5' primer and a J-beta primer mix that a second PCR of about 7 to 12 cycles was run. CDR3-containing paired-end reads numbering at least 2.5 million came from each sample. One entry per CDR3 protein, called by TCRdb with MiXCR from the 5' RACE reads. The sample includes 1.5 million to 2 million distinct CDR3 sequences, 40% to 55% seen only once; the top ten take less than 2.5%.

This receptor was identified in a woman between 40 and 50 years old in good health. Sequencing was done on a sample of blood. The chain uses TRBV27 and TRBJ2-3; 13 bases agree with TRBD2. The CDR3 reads CASSPYTSGGAADTQYF. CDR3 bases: TGTGCCAGCAGTCCTTATACTAGCGGGGGGGCAGCTGATACGCAGTATTTT.